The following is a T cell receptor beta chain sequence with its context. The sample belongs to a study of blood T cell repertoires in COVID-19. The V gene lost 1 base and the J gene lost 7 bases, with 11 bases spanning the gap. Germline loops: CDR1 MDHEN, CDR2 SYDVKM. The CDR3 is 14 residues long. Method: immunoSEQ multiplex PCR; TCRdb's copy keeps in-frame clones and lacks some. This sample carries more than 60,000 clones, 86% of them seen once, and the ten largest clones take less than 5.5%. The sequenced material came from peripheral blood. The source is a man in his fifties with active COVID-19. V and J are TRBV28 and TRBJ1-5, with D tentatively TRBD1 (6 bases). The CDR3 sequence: CASSLYARGQPQHF. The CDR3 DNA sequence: TGTGCCAGCAGTTTATACGCCAGGGGCCAGCCCCAGCATTTT.